One and the same sample provided the 26 T cell receptor beta chains below, sequenced in a study of cytomegalovirus exposure and HLA in healthy donors. The PCR employed 60 Vbeta primers together with 13 Jbeta primers. Sequencing used immunoSEQ multiplex PCR; TCRdb keeps in-frame clones, though not all of them. The profile covers 210,000 or so clones, with 85% appearing a single time and 0.24% taken by the ten largest. Sequencing was done on a sample of PBMCs. The source of these receptors is a girl aged 2-10 years in good health and CMV-seronegative.

A single count supports this clone. Other DNA sequences of this sample code for an identical CDR3. The V and J genes are TRBV9 and TRBJ2-7, with 11 positions matching TRBD2. The CDR3 covers 15 residues. V shed 3 bases, J shed 1 base, and the junction held 3 bases outside the gene matches. In germline, CDR1 is SGDLS, CDR2 YYNGEE. The CDR3: CASSAGTSGSYEQYF. CDR3 bases: TGTGCCAGCAGCGCTGGGACTAGCGGTTCCTACGAGCAGTACTTC.

This chain uses TRBV7-2 with TRBJ1-5; possible D gene TRBD1, 6 bases. CDR1 is SGHTA, CDR2 FQGNSA, per germline. The CDR3 sequence is 16 residues long. V lost 1 base and J 0 bases, leaving 10 bases between the germline ends. The DNA for the CDR3 is TGTGCCAGCAGCTTAGTGGGGGCGCGTAGCAATCAGCCCCAGCATTTT. Translated: CASSLVGARSNQPQHF.

The CDR3: CASSYWGGEAFF. The CDR3 DNA is TGTGCCAGCAGTTATTGGGGAGGGGAAGCTTTCTTT. The chain combines TRBV6-5 with TRBJ1-1; D unresolved. Germline CDR1 and CDR2: MNHEY and SVGAGI. The V gene lost 3 bases and the J gene lost 8 bases, with 10 bases spanning the gap. This CDR3 is 12 amino acids long.

The chain uses TRBV7-9 and TRBJ1-4, with TRBD1 identical over 7 bases. Germline assignment: CDR1 SEHNR and CDR2 FQNEAQ (reference sequence). The J segment lost 6 bases and the V segment lost 5 bases, leaving 6 bases of the junction unmatched. CDR3 length: 14 amino acids. The CDR3 region is CASSAGGKDEKLFF. The CDR3 DNA reads TGTGCCAGCAGCGCAGGGGGTAAGGATGAAAAACTGTTTTTT.

This CDR3 reads CASSPLGQGGYEQYF. The CDR3 nucleotides read TGTGCCAGCTCACCACTGGGACAGGGAGGATACGAGCAGTACTTC. V gene TRBV18 combines with J gene TRBJ2-7, with 9 bases that match TRBD1. The V gene end was trimmed by 1 base and the J gene end by 4 bases; junction bases not matched to a gene: 5. This CDR3 is 15 amino acids long. Germline assignment: CDR1 KGHSH and CDR2 LQKENI.

Worth noting for this clone: Mismatch with germline at one junction end may stem from a read error. The rearrangement joins TRBV7-9 to TRBJ1-2, with 9 bases lining up with TRBD1. CDR1 and CDR2 from the germline V gene are SEHNR and FQNEAQ (reference sequence). This CDR3 is built from 14 residues. This chain's CDR3 is CSSSFGDREGGYTF. In nucleotides, the CDR3 is TGTTCCAGCAGCTTCGGGGACAGGGAAGGAGGCTACACCTTC.

The CDR3, as DNA: TGTGCCATCAGGGGGACAGGGGGAACAGATACGCAGTATTTT. Protein product: CAIRGTGGTDTQYF. The chain carries TRBV10-3 and TRBJ2-3, with 11 positions matching TRBD1. The CDR3 covers 14 residues. J gave up 3 bases and V 6 bases, and 2 bases lay outside the gene matches. Looked up from germline, CDR1 is ENHRY and CDR2 is SYGVKD.

V is TRBV5-1 and J is TRBJ2-2, with a tentative D call TRBD1 (6 bases). This CDR3 contains 19 residues. With 1 base removed from V and 0 bases from J, the gap between germline ends came to 19 bases. Germline V lookup: CDR1 SGHRS, CDR2 YFSETQ. The CDR3 DNA sequence: TGCGCCAGCAGCTTGAGTACAGGGCGAAGGAGAACGAACACCGGGGAGCTGTTTTTT. This codes for CASSLSTGRRRTNTGELFF.

The chain has TRBV7-9 and TRBJ1-2; no reliable D call. The CDR3 has 12 amino acids. The germline V gene has CDR1 SEHNR and CDR2 FQNEAQ (reference sequence). V was shortened by 5 bases and J by 7 bases, with 11 bases between the two germline ends. The CDR3 reads CASSRSGGGYTF. Written as DNA, the CDR3 is TGTGCCAGCAGCCGCTCAGGTGGTGGCTACACCTTC.

The chain uses TRBV5-1 and TRBJ2-7, with TRBD1 as a possible D gene (7 bases). CDR3 size: 14 residues. V lost 4 bases and J 0 bases, leaving 11 bases between the germline ends. The V gene's germline CDR1 is SGHRS and CDR2 YFSETQ. The CDR3 loop reads CASSPGDSSYEQYF. The CDR3 nucleotides are TGCGCCAGCAGCCCGGGGGACAGCTCCTACGAGCAGTACTTC. The full variable domain, rest sourced from reference TRBV5-1 and TRBJ2-7, is KAGVTQTPRYLIKTRGQQVTLSCSPISGHRSVSWYQQTPGQGLQFLFEYFSETQRNKGNFPGRFSGRQFSNSRSEMNVSTLELGDSALYLCASSPGDSSYEQYFGPGTRLTVT.

This chain links TRBV27 with TRBJ1-2; perhaps TRBD1 as D (5 bases). Trimming shortened V by 6 bases and J by 4 bases, and 18 bases separated the two germline ends. CDR1 MNHEY and CDR2 SMNVEV come from the germline V gene (reference sequence). The CDR3 totals 15 residues. CDR3 loop: CASSSPGVGPYGYTF. The CDR3 bases are TGTGCCAGCAGCTCGCCGGGGGTTGGACCCTATGGCTACACCTTC.

The chain has TRBV5-1 and TRBJ2-5; D is undetermined. Germline CDR1 and CDR2: SGHRS and YFSETQ. The CDR3 contains 14 residues. V dropped 1 base and J dropped 0 bases, with 7 bases sitting between them. The CDR3 nucleotides are TGCGCCAGCAGCTTGCTTAGTAACCAAGAGACCCAGTACTTC. Translation: CASSLLSNQETQYF.

The chain links TRBV6-5 to TRBJ2-7; D call uncertain. CDR3 length: 14 residues. Between the trimmed V and J ends, which lost 0 bases and 2 bases, there was a span of 8 bases. Germline-derived CDR1 and CDR2 are MNHEY and SVGAGI. The CDR3 sequence is CASSYSGGPYEQYF. The CDR3 DNA reads as TGTGCCAGCAGTTACTCCGGCGGCCCCTACGAGCAGTACTTC.

The chain employs TRBV6-5 and TRBJ1-3; perhaps TRBD1 as D (6 bases). The CDR3 runs 16 residues. CDR1 and CDR2 (germline): MNHEY, SVGAGI. The V end was cut by 1 base, the J end by 0 bases, with 10 bases between. DNA for the CDR3: TGTGCCAGCAGTTACTACGACAGGAGCTCTGGAAACACCATATATTTT. Translation gives CASSYYDRSSGNTIYF.

The V and J genes are TRBV4-1 and TRBJ2-7, with D perhaps matching TRBD1 (6 bases). The CDR3 covers 18 residues. Germline CDR1 MGHRA, CDR2 YSYEKL. V lost 0 bases and J lost 0, with 18 bases in between. CDR3 bases: TGCGCCAGCAGCCAAGATCAGACTAAGGACAGACTCTCCTACGAGCAGTACTTC. It translates to CASSQDQTKDRLSYEQYF.

The gene calls are TRBV7-6 and TRBJ2-2; 8 positions agree with TRBD1. This CDR3 contains 16 residues. Germline CDR1 reads SGHVS; CDR2 reads FNYEAQ. The junction had 11 bases not matched to a gene; V was cut back by 5 bases and J by 6 bases. This CDR3 is CASSEVRDRPPGELFF. The CDR3 DNA sequence: TGTGCCAGCAGCGAAGTTCGGGACAGGCCCCCCGGGGAGCTGTTTTTT.

J is TRBJ2-6 and V is TRBV29-1; the D gene is possibly TRBD2 (7 bases). The CDR3 loop spans 15 amino acids. V was pared by 3 bases and J by 0 bases, with 9 bases between. Germline CDR1 is SQVTM and CDR2 is ANQGSEA. CDR3 region: CSVDGGLSGANVLTF. CDR3 sequence (DNA): TGCAGCGTTGACGGGGGGCTCTCTGGGGCCAACGTCCTGACTTTC.

The chain employs TRBV6-1 and TRBJ1-5, with D uncertain. Looked up from germline, CDR1 is MNHNS and CDR2 is SASEGT. CDR3 length: 15 amino acids. Between the trimmed V and J ends, which lost 6 bases and 0 bases, there was a span of 12 bases. DNA for the CDR3: TGTGCCAGCAGCCTACCCAGGTATAGCAATCAGCCCCAGCATTTT. Its translation: CASSLPRYSNQPQHF.

This clone was counted a single time. This chain links TRBV10-1 with TRBJ2-1; 7 bases map to TRBD2. The CDR3 is 12 residues long. V was pared by 4 bases and J by 10 bases, with 4 bases of the junction left unmatched. Germline values: CDR1 WNHNN, CDR2 SYGVQD (reference sequence). The CDR3 here is CASSGGTKEQFF. CDR3 sequence (DNA): TGCGCCAGCAGTGGAGGGACTAAGGAGCAGTTCTTC.

The rearrangement links TRBV11-2 to TRBJ2-7; 9 bases align to TRBD2. The CDR3 consists of 15 residues. V lost 4 bases to trimming and J lost 2 bases; unmatched junction nucleotides: 6. Germline V lookup: CDR1 SGHAT, CDR2 FQNNGV. The CDR3 protein is CASSWGSSGAYEQYF. The CDR3 bases are TGTGCCAGCAGCTGGGGGTCTAGCGGGGCCTACGAGCAGTACTTC.

This chain connects TRBV5-4 to TRBJ1-2; 10 bases line up with TRBD1. V lost 6 bases and J lost 4; bases outside the gene matches: 12. This CDR3 is 16 amino acids long. Per germline, CDR1 SGHNT and CDR2 YYREEE (reference sequence). The CDR3 DNA follows: TGTGCCAGCACCACCGACAGGGGGCAGATTGGCTATGGCTACACCTTC. It codes for CASTTDRGQIGYGYTF.

V and J are TRBV30 and TRBJ1-1; TRBD1 might be the D (6 bases). V was cut by 3 bases and J by 1 base, with 18 bases left in between. The CDR3 is 16 residues long. Germline V gene lookup returns CDR1 GTSNPN and CDR2 SVGIG (reference sequence). For the CDR3, the DNA is TGTGCCTGGAGAACTCCCGGTGGACAGACGAACACTGAAGCTTTCTTT. Translating gives CAWRTPGGQTNTEAFF.

This rearrangement joins TRBV6-5 to TRBJ1-4; the match to TRBD1 covers 7 bases. Trimming removed 6 bases from V and 4 bases from J; junction bases left unmatched: 5. Germline CDR1 is MNHEY and CDR2 is SVGAGI. This CDR3 has 14 amino acids. The CDR3 DNA sequence: TGTGCCAGCAGGGGACAGCTTAATAATGAAAAACTGTTTTTT. Translated: CASRGQLNNEKLFF.

The chain has TRBV4-1 and TRBJ1-1; the D is unclear. V was shortened by 0 bases and J by 5 bases, with 7 bases between the two germline ends. Germline lookup yields CDR1 MGHRA and CDR2 YSYEKL. This CDR3 spans 13 amino acids. In nucleotides, the CDR3 is TGCGCCAGCAGCCAAGATCCTAGGACTGAAGCTTTCTTT. Amino acid sequence: CASSQDPRTEAFF.

V and J are TRBV30 and TRBJ1-1; 7 bases align to TRBD1. J lost 1 base, V lost 0 bases, and 5 bases had no gene match. Germline V lookup: CDR1 GTSNPN, CDR2 SVGIG (reference sequence). The CDR3 length is 15 residues. The chain's CDR3 is CAWSVRGRRNTEAFF. CDR3 DNA sequence: TGTGCCTGGAGTGTAAGGGGGCGGCGGAACACTGAAGCTTTCTTT.

The sample holds one count of this clone. This chain uses TRBV10-3 with TRBJ2-3; the D gene is possibly TRBD1 (5 bases). Deletions cut 10 bases from V and 3 bases from J, with 14 bases between. The CDR3 is 13 amino acids. Per germline, CDR1 ENHRY and CDR2 SYGVKD. Here the CDR3 reads CATIQEITDTQYF. CDR3 DNA sequence: TGTGCCACGATACAGGAGATTACAGATACGCAGTATTTT.